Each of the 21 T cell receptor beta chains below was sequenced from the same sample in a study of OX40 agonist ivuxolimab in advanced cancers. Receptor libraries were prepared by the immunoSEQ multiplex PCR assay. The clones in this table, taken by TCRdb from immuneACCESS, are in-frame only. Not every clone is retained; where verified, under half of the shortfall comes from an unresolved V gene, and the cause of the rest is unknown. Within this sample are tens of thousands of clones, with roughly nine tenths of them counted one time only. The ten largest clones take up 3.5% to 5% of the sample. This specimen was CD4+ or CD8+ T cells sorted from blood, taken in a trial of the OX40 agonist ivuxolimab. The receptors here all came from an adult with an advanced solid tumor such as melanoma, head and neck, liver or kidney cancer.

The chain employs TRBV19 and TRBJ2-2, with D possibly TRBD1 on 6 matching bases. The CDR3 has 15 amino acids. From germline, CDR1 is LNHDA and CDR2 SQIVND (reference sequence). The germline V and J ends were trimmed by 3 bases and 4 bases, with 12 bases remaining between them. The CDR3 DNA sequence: TGTGCCAGTAGTATCAGGGGCGGCATCACCGGGGAGCTGTTTTTT. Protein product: CASSIRGGITGELFF.

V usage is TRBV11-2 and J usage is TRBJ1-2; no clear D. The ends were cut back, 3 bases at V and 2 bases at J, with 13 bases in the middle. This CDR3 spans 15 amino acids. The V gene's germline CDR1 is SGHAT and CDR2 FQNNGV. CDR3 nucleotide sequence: TGTGCCAGCAGCTTGACCCCGGCGGCGAACTATGGCTACACCTTC. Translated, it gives CASSLTPAANYGYTF.

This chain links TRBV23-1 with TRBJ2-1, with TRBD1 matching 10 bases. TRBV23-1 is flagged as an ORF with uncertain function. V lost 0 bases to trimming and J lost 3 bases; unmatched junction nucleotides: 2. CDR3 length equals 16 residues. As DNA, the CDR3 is TGCGCCAGCAGTCAATCGAGGGACAGGGGCTACAATGAGCAGTTCTTC. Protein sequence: CASSQSRDRGYNEQFF.

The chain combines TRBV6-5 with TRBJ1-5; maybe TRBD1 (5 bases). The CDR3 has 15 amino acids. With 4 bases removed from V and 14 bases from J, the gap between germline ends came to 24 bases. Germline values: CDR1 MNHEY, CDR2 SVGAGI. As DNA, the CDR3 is TGTGCCAGCAGTTCCCTACGGGGGACGCCCACCCTAGAGCATTTT. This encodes CASSSLRGTPTLEHF.

The CDR3 DNA reads TGTGCCAGCAGCTTAATCCCCCTAGAGGGTACGCAGTATTTT. This sequence encodes CASSLIPLEGTQYF. The chain carries TRBV7-3 and TRBJ2-3; D is perhaps TRBD2 (5 bases). Germline assignment: CDR1 SGHTA and CDR2 FQGTGA. Trimming took off 1 base at V and 8 bases at J, with 13 bases between the two ends. The CDR3 has 14 amino acids.

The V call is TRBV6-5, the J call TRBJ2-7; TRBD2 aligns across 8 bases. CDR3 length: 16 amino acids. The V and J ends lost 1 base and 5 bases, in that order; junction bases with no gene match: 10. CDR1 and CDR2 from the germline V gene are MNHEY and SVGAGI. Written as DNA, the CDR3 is TGTGCCAGCAGTTACTTGAGCGGGGGAGGTTTTGACGAGCAGTACGTC. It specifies CASSYLSGGGFDEQYV.

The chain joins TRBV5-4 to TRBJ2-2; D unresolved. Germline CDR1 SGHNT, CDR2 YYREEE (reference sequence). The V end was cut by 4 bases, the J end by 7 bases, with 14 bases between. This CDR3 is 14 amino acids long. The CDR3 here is CASSPNYWDGELFF. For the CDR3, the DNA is TGTGCCAGCAGCCCAAATTACTGGGACGGGGAGCTGTTTTTT. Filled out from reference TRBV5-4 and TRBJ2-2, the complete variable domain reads ETGVTQSPTHLIKTRGQQVTLRCSSQSGHNTVSWYQQALGQGPQFIFQYYREEENGRGNFPPRFSGLQFPNYSSELNVNALELDDSALYLCASSPNYWDGELFFGEGSRLTVL.

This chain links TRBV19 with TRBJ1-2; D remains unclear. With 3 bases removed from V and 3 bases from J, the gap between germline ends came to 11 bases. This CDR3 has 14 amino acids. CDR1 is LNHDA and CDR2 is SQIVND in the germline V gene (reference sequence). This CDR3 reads CASSMWSADYGYTF. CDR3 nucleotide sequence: TGTGCCAGTAGTATGTGGTCCGCGGACTATGGCTACACCTTC.

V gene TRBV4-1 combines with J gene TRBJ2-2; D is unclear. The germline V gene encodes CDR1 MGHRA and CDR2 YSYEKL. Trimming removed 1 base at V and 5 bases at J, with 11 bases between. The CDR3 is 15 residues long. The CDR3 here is CASSQAPGLTGELFF. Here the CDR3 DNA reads TGCGCCAGCAGCCAAGCCCCGGGTTTAACCGGGGAGCTGTTTTTT.

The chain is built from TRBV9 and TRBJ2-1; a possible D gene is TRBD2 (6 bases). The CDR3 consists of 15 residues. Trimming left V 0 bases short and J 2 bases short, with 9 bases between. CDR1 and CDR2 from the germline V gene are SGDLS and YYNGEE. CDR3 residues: CASSVGGDPYNEQFF. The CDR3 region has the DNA TGTGCCAGCAGCGTAGGGGGGGATCCCTACAATGAGCAGTTCTTC.

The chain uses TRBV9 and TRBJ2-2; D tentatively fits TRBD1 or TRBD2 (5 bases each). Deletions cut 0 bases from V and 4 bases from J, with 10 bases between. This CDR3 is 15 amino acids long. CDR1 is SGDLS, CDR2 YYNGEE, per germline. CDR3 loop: CASSVEGDGTGELFF. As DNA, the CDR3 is TGTGCCAGCAGCGTAGAAGGGGACGGCACCGGGGAGCTGTTTTTT. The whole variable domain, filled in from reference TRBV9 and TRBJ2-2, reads DSGVTQTPKHLITATGQRVTLRCSPRSGDLSVYWYQQSLDQGLQFLIQYYNGEERAKGNILERFSAQQFPDLHSELNLSSLELGDSALYFCASSVEGDGTGELFFGEGSRLTVL.

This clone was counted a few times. CDR3 sequence (DNA): TGTGCCTGGAGAGTAAAGGTGACAGGGTATGGCTACACCTTC. The encoded protein is CAWRVKVTGYGYTF. V usage is TRBV30 and J usage is TRBJ1-2; 7 nucleotides line up with TRBD1. V gave up 3 bases and J gave up 5 bases; unmatched junction bases: 9. This CDR3 comprises 14 residues. Germline-derived CDR1 and CDR2 are GTSNPN and SVGIG (reference sequence).

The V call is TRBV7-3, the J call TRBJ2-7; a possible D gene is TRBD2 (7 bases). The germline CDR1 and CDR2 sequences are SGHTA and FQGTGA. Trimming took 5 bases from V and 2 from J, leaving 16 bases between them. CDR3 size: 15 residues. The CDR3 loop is CASSPGGGGTYEQYF. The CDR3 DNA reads TGTGCCAGCAGCCCGGGGGGCGGAGGCACCTACGAGCAGTACTTC. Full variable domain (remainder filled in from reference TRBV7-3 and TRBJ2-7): GAGVSQTPSNKVTEKGKYVELRCDPISGHTALYWYRQSLGQGPEFLIYFQGTGAADDSGLPNDRFFAVRPEGSVSTLKIQRTERGDSAVYLCASSPGGGGTYEQYFGPGTRLTVT.

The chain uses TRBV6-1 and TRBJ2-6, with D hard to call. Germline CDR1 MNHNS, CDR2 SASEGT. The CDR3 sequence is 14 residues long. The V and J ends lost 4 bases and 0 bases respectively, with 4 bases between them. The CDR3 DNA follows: TGTGCCAGCAGTGTGGACTCTGGGGCCAACGTCCTGACTTTC. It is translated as CASSVDSGANVLTF.

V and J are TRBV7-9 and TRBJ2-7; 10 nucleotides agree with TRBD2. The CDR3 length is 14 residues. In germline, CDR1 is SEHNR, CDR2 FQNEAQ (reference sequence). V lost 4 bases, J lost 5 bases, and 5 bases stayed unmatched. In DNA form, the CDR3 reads TGTGCCAGCAGCTCAGCGGGAGGGCCGGACGAGCAGTACTTC. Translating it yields CASSSAGGPDEQYF.

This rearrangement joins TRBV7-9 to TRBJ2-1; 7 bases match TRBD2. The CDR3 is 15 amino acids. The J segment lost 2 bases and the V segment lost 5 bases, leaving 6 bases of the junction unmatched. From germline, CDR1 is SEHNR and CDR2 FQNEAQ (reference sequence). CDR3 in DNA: TGTGCCAGCAGCCCGGAGAGCGGGGCCTACAATGAGCAGTTCTTC. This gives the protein CASSPESGAYNEQFF. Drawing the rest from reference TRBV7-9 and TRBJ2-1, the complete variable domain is DTGVSQNPRHKITKRGQNVTFRCDPISEHNRLYWYRQTLGQGPEFLTYFQNEAQLEKSRLLSDRFSAERPKGSFSTLEIQRTEQGDSAMYLCASSPESGAYNEQFFGPGTRLTVL.

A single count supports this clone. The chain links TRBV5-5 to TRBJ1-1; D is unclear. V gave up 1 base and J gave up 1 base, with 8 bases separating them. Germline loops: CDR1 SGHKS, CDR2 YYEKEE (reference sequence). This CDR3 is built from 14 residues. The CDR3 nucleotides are TGTGCCAGCAGCTTGTTTGGGCAGAACACTGAAGCTTTCTTT. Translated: CASSLFGQNTEAFF.

The CDR3 protein is CASSLDRGDPNTEAFF. DNA for the CDR3: TGTGCCAGCAGCTTGGACAGGGGAGACCCGAACACTGAAGCTTTCTTT. The rearrangement uses TRBV5-4 and TRBJ1-1, with 7 nucleotides matching TRBD1. Looked up from germline, CDR1 is SGHNT and CDR2 is YYREEE (reference sequence). The V segment lost 0 bases and the J segment 1 base; nucleotides outside the gene matches: 6. CDR3 length: 16 residues.

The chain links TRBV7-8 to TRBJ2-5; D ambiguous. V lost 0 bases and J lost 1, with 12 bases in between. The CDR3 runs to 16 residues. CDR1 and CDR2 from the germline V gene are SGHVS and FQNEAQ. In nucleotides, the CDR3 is TGTGCCAGCAGCTTAGCGATTGCCGGGCTCCAAGAGACCCAGTACTTC. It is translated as CASSLAIAGLQETQYF. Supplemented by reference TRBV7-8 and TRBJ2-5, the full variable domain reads GAGVSQSPRYKVAKRGQDVALRCDPISGHVSLFWYQQALGQGPEFLTYFQNEAQLDKSGLPSDRFFAERPEGSVSTLKIQRTQQEDSAVYLCASSLAIAGLQETQYFGPGTRLLVL.

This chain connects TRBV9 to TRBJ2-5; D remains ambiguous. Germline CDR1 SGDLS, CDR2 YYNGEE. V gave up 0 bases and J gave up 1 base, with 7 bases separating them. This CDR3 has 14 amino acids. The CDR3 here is CASSVGTSQETQYF. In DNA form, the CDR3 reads TGTGCCAGCAGCGTAGGCACATCCCAAGAGACCCAGTACTTC.

The CDR3 DNA reads TGTGCCAGCTCGACTTGGGGGGGAGGGAACACTGAAGCTTTCTTT. This translates into CASSTWGGGNTEAFF. This chain uses TRBV6-5 with TRBJ1-1, with TRBD1 as a possible D gene (5 bases). Trimming cost V 8 bases and J 1 base, with 17 bases left between them. Germline V gene lookup returns CDR1 MNHEY and CDR2 SVGAGI. This CDR3 has 15 residues.